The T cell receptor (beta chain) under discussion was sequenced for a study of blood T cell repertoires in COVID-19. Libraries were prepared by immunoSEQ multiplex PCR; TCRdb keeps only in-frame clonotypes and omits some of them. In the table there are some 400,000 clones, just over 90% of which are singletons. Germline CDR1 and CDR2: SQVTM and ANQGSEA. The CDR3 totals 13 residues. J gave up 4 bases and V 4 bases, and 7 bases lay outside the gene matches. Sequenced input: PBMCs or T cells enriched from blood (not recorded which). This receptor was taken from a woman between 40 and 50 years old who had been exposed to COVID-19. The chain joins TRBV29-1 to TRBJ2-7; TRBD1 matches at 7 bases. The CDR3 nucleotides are TGCAGCGTTGCAAAGGGGGCCGGGTACGAGCAGTACTTC. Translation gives CSVAKGAGYEQYF.